These T cell receptor beta chains were read from a single sample in a study of shared clonotypes between healthy human individuals. Assay used: immunoSEQ multiplex PCR; TCRdb lists only in-frame clones, some missing. The sample carries 2 million to 2.5 million clones, approximately 94% recorded once. The material sequenced was naive CD4+ T cells sorted from blood. The receptors shown here come from a man aged 18 to 30 in good health. CDR3s include the opening cysteine and the closing phenylalanine or tryptophan. Each record gives: J gene, D gene, clone size, V gene, CDR3 protein, CDR3 DNA. The D gene is left open where the match is weak. Not all rows give a size; the values are once, few, many and, for expanded clones, a class.

TRBJ1-2,-,-,TRBV27,CASSSTGLVGYTF,TGTGCCAGCAGTTCCACAGGTCTGGTGGGCTACACCTTC
TRBJ1-4,TRBD1,-,TRBV5-8,CASSLSQGAGKLFF,TGTGCCAGCAGCTTGTCACAGGGGGCAGGAAAACTGTTTTTT
TRBJ2-7,TRBD1,-,TRBV2,CASSLDRGLIDYEQYF,TGTGCCAGCAGTCTGGACAGGGGGCTGATTGACTACGAGCAGTACTTC
TRBJ2-7,TRBD1,-,TRBV7-8,CASSLALFVSQVVGTEAYEQYF,TGTGCCAGCAGCTTAGCCCTTTTTGTATCTCAAGTTGTCGGGACAGAGGCCTACGAGCAGTACTTC
TRBJ1-5,TRBD1,-,TRBV6-1,CASTPRTGGNQPQHF,TGTGCCAGCACTCCTAGGACAGGCGGGAATCAGCCCCAGCATTTT
TRBJ1-2,-,-,TRBV11-3,CASSSRGRYGYTF,TGTGCCAGCAGCTCCCGGGGCCGTTATGGCTACACCTTC
TRBJ2-7,TRBD2,once,TRBV5-4,CASRNLAGVNYEQYF,TGTGCCAGCAGAAATCTAGCGGGAGTAAACTACGAGCAGTACTTC
TRBJ1-4,-,-,TRBV18,CASSPGGFMEANEKLFF,TGTGCCAGCTCACCAGGAGGATTCATGGAAGCTAATGAAAAACTGTTTTTT
TRBJ2-7,TRBD2,-,TRBV4-2,CASSQDQAGGRKQYF,TGTGCCAGCAGCCAAGATCAAGCGGGGGGAAGAAAGCAGTACTTC
TRBJ2-3,TRBD1,-,TRBV27,CASRRKDRSYTDTQYF,TGTGCCAGCAGACGAAAGGACAGGAGCTACACAGATACGCAGTATTTT
TRBJ2-2,TRBD1,-,TRBV2,CASKGQGAGELFF,TGTGCCAGCAAGGGGCAGGGGGCCGGGGAGCTGTTTTTT
TRBJ1-2,TRBD1,-,TRBV7-9,CASSFGQGQGGYTF,TGTGCCAGCAGCTTCGGACAGGGGCAGGGTGGCTACACCTTC
TRBJ2-1,-,-,TRBV27,CASSSSLAAYNEQFF,TGTGCCAGCAGTTCCTCCCTGGCGGCGTACAATGAGCAGTTCTTC
TRBJ2-1,-,-,TRBV4-3,CASSQVGGPEGNEQFF,TGCGCCAGCAGCCAAGTCGGGGGCCCCGAGGGCAATGAGCAGTTCTTC
TRBJ1-2,-,-,TRBV7-9,CASSLDLGRLSYGYTF,TGTGCCAGCAGCTTAGATTTGGGGAGACTGTCCTATGGCTACACCTTC
TRBJ1-1,-,-,TRBV15,CATSRDLAGLSTEAFF,TGTGCCACCAGCAGAGATTTGGCGGGGTTAAGCACTGAAGCTTTCTTT
TRBJ2-2,-,-,TRBV5-1,CASSQEGANGELFF,TGCGCCAGCAGCCAGGAGGGGGCAAACGGGGAGCTGTTTTTT
TRBJ1-2,-,-,TRBV27,CASSNHLGNYGYTF,TGTGCCAGCAGTAACCATCTGGGGAACTATGGCTACACCTTC
TRBJ2-1,TRBD2,-,TRBV10-3,CAISGSGSESYNEQFF,TGTGCCATCAGTGGTAGCGGGAGTGAGTCCTACAATGAGCAGTTCTTC
TRBJ1-2,TRBD1,-,TRBV5-5,CASSLVPDRATYGYTF,TGTGCCAGCAGCTTGGTCCCAGACAGGGCCACCTATGGCTACACCTTC
TRBJ2-7,-,-,TRBV27,CASSSPPRFGPSTYEQYF,TGTGCCAGCAGCTCCCCACCTAGGTTTGGCCCATCAACCTACGAGCAGTACTTC
TRBJ2-5,TRBD1,-,TRBV4-3,CASSQPGTGGQETQYF,TGCGCCAGCAGCCAACCCGGGACAGGGGGCCAGGAGACCCAGTACTTC
TRBJ2-1,TRBD1,-,TRBV11-2,CASSVGQSSYNEQFF,TGTGCCAGCAGCGTGGGACAGAGCTCCTACAATGAGCAGTTCTTC
TRBJ1-1,-,-,TRBV5-1,CASTAPGSTEAFF,TGCGCCAGCACGGCTCCCGGCTCCACTGAAGCTTTCTTT
TRBJ2-5,TRBD1,-,TRBV2,CASSGQGLETQYF,TGTGCCAGCAGCGGACAGGGGCTAGAGACCCAGTACTTC
TRBJ2-7,TRBD1,-,TRBV10-3,CAISDRGPGEQYF,TGTGCCATCAGTGACAGGGGGCCCGGCGAGCAGTACTTC
TRBJ1-6,-,once,TRBV28,CASETGTQNRDSPLHF,TGTGCCAGCGAAACCGGGACCCAAAACCGGGATTCACCCCTCCACTTT
TRBJ2-7,-,once,TRBV11-3,CASSLNFGQPYEQYF,TGTGCCAGCAGCTTAAATTTCGGGCAACCCTACGAGCAGTACTTC
TRBJ2-1,-,-,TRBV30,CAWSVQGGSYNEQFF,TGTGCCTGGAGTGTACAGGGAGGGTCCTACAATGAGCAGTTCTTC
TRBJ1-2,-,-,TRBV5-1,CASSYDRPYGYTF,TGCGCCAGCAGCTACGACAGACCGTATGGCTACACCTTC
TRBJ2-3,-,-,TRBV6-6,CASSLGTGREYF,TGTGCCAGCAGTCTCGGGACCGGACGGGAGTATTTT
TRBJ1-1,-,-,TRBV10-3,CAAGGMGGRGTEAFF,TGTGCCGCCGGTGGGATGGGGGGGCGGGGCACTGAAGCTTTCTTT
TRBJ2-7,TRBD1,-,TRBV27,CASSLSGTGPYEQYF,TGTGCCAGCAGTTTATCTGGGACAGGACCCTACGAGCAGTACTTC
TRBJ1-1,-,-,TRBV4-3,CASRDAGTAMNTEAFF,TGCGCCAGCAGAGACGCCGGGACGGCGATGAACACTGAAGCTTTCTTT
TRBJ2-3,TRBD2,-,TRBV10-1,CASSPGLAGGTDTQYF,TGCGCCAGCAGCCCCGGACTAGCGGGAGGCACAGATACGCAGTATTTT
TRBJ1-3,TRBD1,-,TRBV4-1,CASSHPTGTGGNTIYF,TGCGCCAGCAGCCACCCAACCGGGACAGGCGGAAACACCATATATTTT
TRBJ2-3,TRBD1,-,TRBV28,CASSFPGQGGDTQYF,TGTGCCAGCAGTTTCCCGGGACAGGGGGGAGATACGCAGTATTTT
TRBJ1-1,-,-,TRBV18,CASSPVPNTEAFF,TGTGCCAGCTCACCAGTACCGAACACTGAAGCTTTCTTT
TRBJ2-5,TRBD2,once,TRBV7-6,CASSSGLAGSVQTQYF,TGTGCCAGCAGCTCGGGACTAGCGGGATCGGTACAGACCCAGTACTTC